What follows is one T cell receptor (beta chain) and its context. Its cognate antigen is unknown. The data are from a study of cytomegalovirus exposure and HLA in healthy donors. Across the whole study: Some 85 million unique TCRs, all from HLA-typed donors, were included in an early release of the data. Study observations and caveats: TCR beta chains numbering roughly 150 were designated cytomegalovirus-associated. An analysis that was carried out later associated 16,951 TCR beta sequences with HLA alleles at 0.05 false discovery rate.

60 Vbeta and 13 Jbeta primers were used in PCR. Here immunoSEQ multiplex PCR was the method, and the copy in TCRdb shows in-frame clones only, minus some. The data contain 200,000 to 250,000 clones, around 75% of them singletons. The sequenced sample consisted of PBMCs. The origin of this receptor is a woman in her 30s in good health and CMV-seronegative.

CDR3 nucleotide sequence: TGTGCCAGCAGTTTGTACCAGGGGGCGACCTACGAGCAGTACTTC. Translating it yields CASSLYQGATYEQYF. The J gene is TRBJ2-7, the V gene TRBV6-6; 8 bases are shared with TRBD1. Germline CDR1 MNHNY, CDR2 SVGAGI (reference sequence). CDR3 length: 15 amino acids. The V segment lost 4 bases and the J segment 2 bases; nucleotides outside the gene matches: 7.